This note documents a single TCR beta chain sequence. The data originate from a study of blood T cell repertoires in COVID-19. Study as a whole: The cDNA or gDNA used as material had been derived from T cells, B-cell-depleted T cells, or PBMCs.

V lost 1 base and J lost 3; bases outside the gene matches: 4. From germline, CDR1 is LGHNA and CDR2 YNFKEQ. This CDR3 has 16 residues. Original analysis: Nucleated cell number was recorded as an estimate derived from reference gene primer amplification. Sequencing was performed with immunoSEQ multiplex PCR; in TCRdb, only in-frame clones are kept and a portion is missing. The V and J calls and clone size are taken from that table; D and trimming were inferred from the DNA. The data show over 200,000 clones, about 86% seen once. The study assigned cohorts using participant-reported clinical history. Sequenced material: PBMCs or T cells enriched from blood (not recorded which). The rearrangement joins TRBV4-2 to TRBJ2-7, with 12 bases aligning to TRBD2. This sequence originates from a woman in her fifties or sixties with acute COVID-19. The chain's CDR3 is CASSQGASGRGYEQYF. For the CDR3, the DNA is TGTGCCAGCAGCCAAGGCGCTAGCGGGAGGGGCTACGAGCAGTACTTC.